The 15 T cell receptor beta chains below were found in one sample sequenced in a study of regulatory T cells in long-lasting Graves disease. Arm-PCR of CDR3 regions with iRepertoire HTBI primers generated TCR beta libraries. TCRdb passed the multiplex PCR reads through MiXCR, listing each CDR3 protein once. The table records roughly 610,000 distinct CDR3 sequences, 15% to 20% of them present only once. Time point of the sample: newly diagnosed GD, antithyroid drugs for less than 3 months. PBMC-derived RNA was used for the TCR library. This sample also belongs to another study, concerning T cells in Graves' hyperthyroidism and ophthalmopathy.

Sequenced material: peripheral blood mononuclear cells (PBMCs), taken at new diagnosis, from a patient treated with antithyroid drugs. The source is a man aged 18 to 29 with Graves disease.

With respect to this clonotype: The conserved closing phenylalanine or tryptophan is absent in this CDR3, likely reflecting a read error. This chain links TRBV27 with TRBJ2-5; 10 bases line up with TRBD1. The junction had 1 base not matched to a gene; V was cut back by 6 bases and J by 3 bases. CDR3 length equals 13 residues. From germline, CDR1 is MNHEY and CDR2 SMNVEV (reference sequence). The CDR3 here is CASSGTGEETQYL. CDR3 DNA sequence: TGTGCCAGCAGCGGGACAGGGGAAGAGACCCAGTACCTC.

V and J are TRBV5-6 and TRBJ2-1; perhaps TRBD2 as D (6 bases). This CDR3 is 15 amino acids long. Trimming left V 4 bases short and J 15 bases short, with 26 bases between. Germline CDR1 and CDR2: SGHDT and YYEEEE. As DNA, the CDR3 is TGTGCCAGCAGCCCCAGATCGTCACTAGCATCAGTTTGGTTCTTC. As protein: CASSPRSSLASVWFF.

This clonotype was recorded many times. V and J are TRBV20-1 and TRBJ2-1, with 8 bases matching TRBD2. With 5 bases clipped from V and 1 base from J, the junction kept 1 base outside the gene matches. Germline V gene lookup returns CDR1 DFQATT and CDR2 SNEGSKA (reference sequence). The CDR3 spans 13 residues. CDR3 sequence reads: CSAGTSSYNEQFF. CDR3 nucleotide sequence: TGCAGTGCTGGGACTAGTTCCTACAATGAGCAGTTCTTC.

This sequence joins TRBV9 and TRBJ2-4; tentatively, D is TRBD2 (5 bases). Trimming removed 0 bases from V and 0 bases from J, with 22 bases in between. Germline V gives CDR1 SGDLS, CDR2 YYNGEE. This CDR3 region has 20 residues. CDR3 amino acids: CASSVVNFVDYGVAKNIQYF. DNA for the CDR3: TGTGCCAGCAGCGTAGTTAATTTCGTTGACTACGGGGTAGCCAAAAACATTCAGTACTTC.

This clonotype was found many times. This chain links TRBV6-5 with TRBJ2-3; 10 bases map to TRBD2. The CDR3 sequence is 15 residues long. V lost 4 bases and J lost 3; bases outside the gene matches: 4. The germline CDR1 and CDR2 sequences are MNHEY and SVGAGI. This CDR3 is CASSFSAGGTDTQYF. CDR3 sequence (DNA): TGTGCCAGCAGTTTTTCAGCGGGAGGGACAGATACGCAGTATTTT.

There are a few counts of this clonotype. The rearrangement uses TRBV27 and TRBJ2-6; TRBD1 might be the D (5 bases). The germline V and J ends were trimmed by 2 bases and 2 bases, with 10 bases remaining between them. The CDR3 extends over 16 amino acids. Germline V lookup: CDR1 MNHEY, CDR2 SMNVEV (reference sequence). CDR3 DNA sequence: TGTGCCAGCAGTTTACTCCAGGGTACTGGGGCCAACGTCCTGACTTTC. It codes for CASSLLQGTGANVLTF.

This clonotype has a count of ten or more. The rearrangement joins TRBV19 to TRBJ2-7; TRBD2 agrees at 15 bases. V dropped 6 bases and J dropped 5; count of bases not matched to a gene: 11. CDR3 length: 17 amino acids. Germline V gene lookup returns CDR1 LNHDA and CDR2 SQIVND (reference sequence). CDR3 nucleotide sequence: TGTGCCAGTAGCACGGGACTAGCGGGAGGTCCGTCGGACGAGCAGTACTTC. Protein product: CASSTGLAGGPSDEQYF.

The chain links TRBV4-1 to TRBJ2-7, with D tentatively TRBD1 (6 bases). The CDR3 extends over 15 amino acids. Germline V gene sequence: CDR1 MGHRA, CDR2 YSYEKL. Trimming took off 0 bases at V and 5 bases at J, with 14 bases between the two ends. CDR3 residues: CASSQDLGASDEQYF. CDR3 bases: TGCGCCAGCAGCCAAGATTTGGGGGCCAGTGACGAGCAGTACTTC.

This clonotype was seen repeatedly, ten times or more. The chain is built from TRBV11-3 and TRBJ2-7, with D perhaps matching TRBD1 (5 bases). CDR3 size: 13 residues. Trimming pared 4 bases from V and 6 bases from J, leaving 13 bases between. Looked up from germline, CDR1 is SGHNT and CDR2 is YENEEA. CDR3: CASSSRGISEQYF. The CDR3 DNA is TGTGCCAGCAGCTCAAGGGGAATTTCCGAGCAGTACTTC.

This clonotype was detected ten times or more. The chain combines TRBV11-2 with TRBJ2-7; D remains unclear. The CDR3 covers 14 residues. V shed 0 bases and J shed 5 bases, with 11 bases lying between them. CDR1 and CDR2 from the germline V gene are SGHAT and FQNNGV. DNA of the CDR3: TGTGCCAGCAGCTTAGATTTCCCTTCTGACGAGCAGTACTTC. Amino acids: CASSLDFPSDEQYF.

This clonotype has only a few counts. The rearrangement uses TRBV24-1 and TRBJ1-5; D is unclear. The V gene lost 0 bases and the J gene lost 1 base, with 3 bases spanning the gap. The germline gives CDR1 KGHDR, CDR2 SFDVKD. CDR3 length: 14 residues. CDR3 DNA: TGTGCCACCAGTGATTTGACAAGCAATCAGCCCCAGCATTTT. Protein: CATSDLTSNQPQHF.

This clonotype appeared a few times. The chain carries TRBV25-1 and TRBJ1-2; D possibly corresponds to TRBD1 (6 bases). Germline V lookup: CDR1 MGHDK, CDR2 SYGVNS. The CDR3 runs to 13 residues. V was cut by 6 bases and J by 6 bases, with 14 bases left in between. The CDR3: CASRTQGVDGYTF. The CDR3 nucleotides are TGTGCCAGCAGAACACAGGGCGTCGATGGCTACACCTTC.

This clonotype was seen repeatedly, ten times or more. The chain couples TRBV2 to TRBJ2-5, with 14 bases identical to TRBD2. V gave up 10 bases and J gave up 5 bases; unmatched junction bases: 15. The germline CDR1 and CDR2 sequences are SNHLY and FYNNEI. The CDR3 length is 17 residues. CDR3: CATGTSGRVGSRETQYF. The CDR3 DNA reads TGTGCCACGGGGACTAGCGGGAGAGTGGGTTCGAGGGAGACCCAGTACTTC.

This chain uses TRBV20-1 with TRBJ1-1; no reliable D call. CDR3 length equals 10 residues. Germline CDR1 and CDR2: DFQATT and SNEGSKA (reference sequence). V lost 3 bases to trimming and J lost 8 bases, with 7 bases between them. The CDR3 DNA reads as TGCAGTGCTAGGTCTATAGAAGCTTTCTTT. Its protein is CSARSIEAFF.

This clonotype was seen many times. This chain links TRBV10-3 with TRBJ2-3; 14 bases match TRBD2. The CDR3 is made up of 16 amino acids. CDR1 is ENHRY and CDR2 is SYGVKD in the germline V gene. J gave up 6 bases and V 5 bases, and 7 bases lay outside the gene matches. CDR3 region: CAISWGLAGALDTQYF. CDR3 coding DNA: TGTGCCATCAGTTGGGGACTAGCGGGAGCCCTTGATACGCAGTATTTT.